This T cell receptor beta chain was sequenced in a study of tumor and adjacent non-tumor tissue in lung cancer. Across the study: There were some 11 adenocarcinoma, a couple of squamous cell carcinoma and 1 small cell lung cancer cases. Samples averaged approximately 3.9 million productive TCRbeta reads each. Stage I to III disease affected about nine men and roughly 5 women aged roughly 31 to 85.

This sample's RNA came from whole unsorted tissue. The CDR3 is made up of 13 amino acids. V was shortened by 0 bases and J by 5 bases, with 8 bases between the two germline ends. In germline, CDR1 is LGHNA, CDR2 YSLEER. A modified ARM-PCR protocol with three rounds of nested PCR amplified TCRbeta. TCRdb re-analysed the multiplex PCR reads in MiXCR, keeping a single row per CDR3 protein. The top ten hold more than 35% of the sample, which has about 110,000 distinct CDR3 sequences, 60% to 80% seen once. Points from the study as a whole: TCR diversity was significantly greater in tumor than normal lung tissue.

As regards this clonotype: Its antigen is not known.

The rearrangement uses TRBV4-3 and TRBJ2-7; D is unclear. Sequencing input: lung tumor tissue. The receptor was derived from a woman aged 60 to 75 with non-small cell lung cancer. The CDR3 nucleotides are TGCGCCAGCAGCCAAGATCGGAGCAACGAGCAGTACTTC. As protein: CASSQDRSNEQYF.